This TCR beta chain comes out of a study of blood T cell repertoires in COVID-19. Study-wide background: Nucleic acid was either cDNA or gDNA, and it came from T cells, B-cell-depleted T cells, or PBMCs.

In assigning cohorts, the study relied on participant-reported clinical history. Recovered status in Cohort 3 required two negative PCRs, clearance, or symptom resolution. The authors' processing: By means of reference gene primer amplification, nucleated cell counts were estimated. TCRdb's table, derived via immunoSEQ multiplex PCR, lists solely in-frame clones and lacks some. The V and J calls and clone size come from that table; D and trimming were worked out from the DNA. The repertoire holds about 300,000 clones, with about 85% as singletons. The sample holds a few counts of this clone. The receptor comes from a woman aged 45-65 years who had recovered from COVID-19. The sample was PBMCs or T cells enriched from blood (not recorded which).

CDR3 DNA sequence: TGCGCCAGCAGCCATCCTCGAAAGGGGGCGAACACTGAAGCTTTCTTT. It yields the protein CASSHPRKGANTEAFF. The V and J genes are TRBV4-1 and TRBJ1-1, with TRBD1 matching 7 bases. Trimming removed 3 bases from V and 1 base from J; junction bases left unmatched: 8. The germline V gene encodes CDR1 MGHRA and CDR2 YSYEKL. The length of the CDR3 is 16 residues.